One sample yielded the 9 T cell receptor beta chains listed below, sequenced in a study of breast tumors, draining lymph nodes, adjacent tissues. TCRdb re-called the multiplex PCR reads through MiXCR, storing one row per CDR3 protein. The sample records 180,000 or so distinct CDR3 sequences, over 25% being singletons. Axillary draining lymph nodes of breast cancer patients supplied the node samples. Sequenced sample: axillary lymph node tissue. The receptors derive from a female donor with breast cancer. Some clones in this sample may be carry-over from other donors' samples.

This clonotype was recorded at least ten times. The chain is built from TRBV20-1 and TRBJ2-1; 10 bases match TRBD2. J was trimmed by 6 bases and V by 0 bases; bases with no gene match: 5. The CDR3 is 15 residues long. Germline V gene data show CDR1 as DFQATT and CDR2 as SNEGSKA (reference sequence). CDR3 DNA sequence: TGCAGTGCTAGAGAGGCTAGCGGGAGTGGCAATGAGCAGTTCTTC. It yields the protein CSAREASGSGNEQFF.

On this clonotype itself: A clone one base away is much larger, so this may be a read error. The chain joins TRBV20-1 to TRBJ2-7; 7 nucleotides agree with TRBD2. Germline CDR1 reads DFQATT; CDR2 reads SNEGSKA (reference sequence). J was trimmed by 6 bases and V by 0 bases; bases with no gene match: 8. This CDR3 is built from 14 residues. The CDR3 region is CSARDPAGNSEQYF. The CDR3 DNA reads TGCAGTGCTAGAGATCCAGCGGGGAACTCCGAGCAGTACTTC.

The rearrangement links TRBV11-2 to TRBJ2-4, with D unresolved. Germline V gene sequence: CDR1 SGHAT, CDR2 FQNNGV. CDR3 size: 14 residues. The ends were cut back, 1 base at V and 8 bases at J, with 12 bases in the middle. Here the CDR3 DNA reads TGTGCCAGCAGCTTAGCTTGGTCTGGGGACATTCAGTACTTC. Its protein product is CASSLAWSGDIQYF.

Details on this clonotype: A single base separates this from a much larger clone, so it may be a read error. CDR3 DNA sequence: TGTGCCAGCAGCTTATCAGGTGGGGCCAACGTCCCGACTTTC. It encodes CASSLSGGANVPTF. This rearrangement joins TRBV7-3 to TRBJ2-6, with D tentatively TRBD1 (5 bases). The germline V gene encodes CDR1 SGHTA and CDR2 FQGTGA. CDR3 size: 14 residues.

The sample holds many counts of this clonotype. This chain links TRBV6-1 with TRBJ1-6, with 8 bases that match TRBD1. V lost 6 bases, J lost 9 bases, and 10 bases stayed unmatched. The CDR3 extends over 15 amino acids. Germline CDR1 reads MNHNS; CDR2 reads SASEGT. The DNA of the CDR3 is TGTGCCAGCAGCCACTCAGGGGGCATTGGTTCACCCCTCCACTTT. Amino acids: CASSHSGGIGSPLHF.

On this clonotype itself: An end of the junction does not agree with germline; a read error may underlie this. The rearrangement uses TRBV6-5 and TRBJ1-4, with a possible D match to TRBD1 (5 bases). In germline, CDR1 is MNHEY, CDR2 SVGAGI. The CDR3 contains 13 residues. As DNA, the CDR3 is TGTGCCAGCAGCCCCCGGGACGGTGAAAAACTGCTTTTT. It is translated as CASSPRDGEKLLF.

The gene calls are TRBV7-2 and TRBJ1-6; the D gene is possibly TRBD1 (5 bases). CDR3 size: 15 residues. In germline, CDR1 is SGHTA, CDR2 FQGNSA. Trimming took 0 bases from V and 7 from J, leaving 10 bases between them. CDR3 coding DNA: TGTGCCAGCAGCTTAGCGTGGGGGACCAATTCACCCCTCCACTTT. This sequence encodes CASSLAWGTNSPLHF. Full variable domain (outside the CDR3, taken from reference TRBV7-2 and TRBJ1-6): GAGVSQSPSNKVTEKGKDVELRCDPISGHTALYWYRQSLGQGLEFLIYFQGNSAPDKSGLPSDRFSAERTGGSVSTLTIQRTQQEDSAVYLCASSLAWGTNSPLHFGNGTRLTVT.

The table lists this clonotype with a few counts. Its ends do not fully match the called genes, so a read error is possible. The V and J genes are TRBV18 and TRBJ2-4; D is possibly TRBD1 (6 bases). Germline V CDR1 and CDR2: KGHSH, LQKENI. The CDR3 consists of 12 residues. CDR3 DNA sequence: TGTGCCAGCTCCCCACAGGGAAACATTCAGTACTTC. Translated, it gives CASSPQGNIQYF. The complete variable domain, with remaining parts taken from reference TRBV18 and TRBJ2-4, reads NAGVMQNPRHLVRRRGQEARLRCSPMKGHSHVYWYRQLPEEGLKFMVYLQKENIIDESGMPKERFSAEFPKEGPSILRIQQVVRGDSAAYFCASSPQGNIQYFGAGTRLSVL.

This clonotype was seen many times. This sequence joins TRBV11-2 and TRBJ2-5; D is perhaps TRBD1 (6 bases). The CDR3 is 17 amino acids. Germline V lookup: CDR1 SGHAT, CDR2 FQNNGV. Trimming took off 0 bases at V and 2 bases at J, with 16 bases between the two ends. This chain's CDR3 is CASSLEFGKDSQETQYF. CDR3 DNA sequence: TGTGCCAGCAGCTTAGAGTTCGGGAAGGACAGTCAAGAGACCCAGTACTTC.